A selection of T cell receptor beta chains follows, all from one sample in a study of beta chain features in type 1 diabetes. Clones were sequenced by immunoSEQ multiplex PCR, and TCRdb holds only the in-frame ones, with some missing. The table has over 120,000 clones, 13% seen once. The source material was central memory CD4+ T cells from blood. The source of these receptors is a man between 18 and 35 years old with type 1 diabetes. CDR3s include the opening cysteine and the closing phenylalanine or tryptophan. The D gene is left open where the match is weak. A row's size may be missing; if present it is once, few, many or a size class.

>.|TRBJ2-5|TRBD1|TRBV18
TGTGCCAGCTCACCCAGGGGGTCTGGAGAGACCCAGTACTTC
CASSPRGSGETQYF
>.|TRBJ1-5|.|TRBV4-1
TGCGCCAGCAGCCAAGATATGGGAAGCAATCAGCCCCAGCATTTT
CASSQDMGSNQPQHF
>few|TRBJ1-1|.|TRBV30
TGTGCCTGGATCAGTTCGGGGTTTGTGGCTGAAGCTTTCTTT
CAWISSGFVAEAFF
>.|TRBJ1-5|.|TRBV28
TGTGCCAGCAGTTCTTATATGAGGGGGAGCAATCAGCCCCAGCATTTT
CASSSYMRGSNQPQHF
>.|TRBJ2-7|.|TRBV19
TGTGCCAGTAGACAACCTCCCTACGAGCAGTACTTC
CASRQPPYEQYF
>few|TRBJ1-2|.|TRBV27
TGTGCCAGCAGTTCCTCGGACAGCCTTGGCTATGGCTACACCTTC
CASSSSDSLGYGYTF
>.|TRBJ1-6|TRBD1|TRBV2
TGTGCCAGCAGTAGGGACAGGACCGCCTCACCCCTCCACTTT
CASSRDRTASPLHF
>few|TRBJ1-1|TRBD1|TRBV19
TGTGCCAGTATCCGGACAGGGGCGACGGAAGCTTTCTTT
CASIRTGATEAFF
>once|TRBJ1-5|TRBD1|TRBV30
TGTGCCTGGAGTGTAGAGTATGGGGACAGGAATCAGCCCCAGCATTTT
CAWSVEYGDRNQPQHF
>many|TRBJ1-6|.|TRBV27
TGTGCCAGCAGTTTAATGGGGGCTCTGGCAGGGGCAGGGAATTCACCCCTCCACTTT
CASSLMGALAGAGNSPLHF
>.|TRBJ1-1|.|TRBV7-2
TGTGCCAGCAGCCCATGGGGGGAGAGCACTGAAGCTTTCTTT
CASSPWGESTEAFF
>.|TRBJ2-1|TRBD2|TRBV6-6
TGTGCCACCCAGGCGACTAGCCCCAATGAGCAGTTCTTC
CATQATSPNEQFF